The 30 T cell receptor beta chains in this list originate from one sample, sequenced in a study of CXCR3-negative and CXCR3-positive naive CD8 T cells. Study-level findings and limits: CXCR3-positive naive cells carried more hydrophobic TRB CDR3s than CXCR3-negative naive cells did.

What these receptors recognize is not known. The authors prepared UMI-labeled TRB cDNA libraries by 5' RACE. TCRdb re-called the 5' RACE reads and gives one entry per CDR3 protein, without DNA. This repertoire includes 55,000 to 70,000 distinct CDR3 sequences. Sequenced material: naive CXCR3+ CD8+ T cells from blood. This sample's subset: CD45RO-CCR7+CD27+CD95- naive CD8+ T cells expressing CXCR3 (TNR3+). These TCRs come from a human donor in good health. Some clones in this sample may be carry-over from other donors' samples.

This sequence joins TRBV6-1 and TRBJ2-2. This CDR3 comprises 18 residues. Germline-derived CDR1 and CDR2 are MNHNS and SASEGT. The CDR3 loop reads CASSELPGVPANTGELFF.

The rearrangement joins TRBV7-9 to TRBJ1-1; with no DNA, the TCRdb D assignment of TRBD1 cannot be verified. This CDR3 has 12 amino acids. Germline CDR1 and CDR2: SEHNR and FQNEAQ (reference sequence). The CDR3 loop is CASSLTGNEAFF.

V usage is TRBV29-1 and J usage is TRBJ2-7; TCRdb's D call of TRBD1 is untestable without DNA. This CDR3 is built from 12 residues. Looked up from germline, CDR1 is SQVTM and CDR2 is ANQGSEA. This CDR3 reads CSVATGENEQYF.

The CDR3: CASSIRQGVRGSWDTIYF. This chain joins TRBV28 and TRBJ1-3; TCRdb's D call, TRBD1, is unchecked because there is no DNA. The CDR3 sequence is 18 residues long. Germline loops: CDR1 MDHEN, CDR2 SYDVKM.

The chain links TRBV11-3 to TRBJ2-7; the TCRdb D gene call, TRBD1, has no DNA to confirm it. Germline V gene lookup returns CDR1 SGHNT and CDR2 YENEEA. This CDR3 comprises 14 residues. The CDR3 region is CARSPRLGNYEQYF.

The chain joins TRBV12-3 or TRBV12-4 to TRBJ1-6; the TCRdb call, TRBD1, lacks DNA for checking. This CDR3 region has 12 residues. CDR3: CASSPGTLPLHF.

Here the CDR3 reads CASSQEAFSTYQETQYF. J is TRBJ2-5 and V is TRBV14. Germline CDR1 reads SGHDN; CDR2 reads FVKESK. This CDR3 is 17 amino acids long.

V and J are TRBV29-1 and TRBJ2-7; TCRdb returns TRBD1, unconfirmable since there is no DNA. The germline gives CDR1 SQVTM, CDR2 ANQGSEA. There are 12 residues in the CDR3. The CDR3 reads CSVDRSGQEQYF.

The chain uses TRBV5-1 and TRBJ2-2. Germline CDR1 is SGHRS and CDR2 is YFSETQ. The CDR3 extends over 13 amino acids. CDR3 residues: CATGPAYTGELFF.

This chain connects TRBV5-1 to TRBJ1-1; checking the TCRdb D call of TRBD1 is not possible without DNA. From germline, CDR1 is SGHRS and CDR2 YFSETQ. The CDR3 runs 15 residues. The CDR3 loop is CASSLVRGANTEAFF.

V gene TRBV19 combines with J gene TRBJ2-1; TCRdb's D gene call, TRBD1, goes unchecked for lack of DNA. The CDR3 is made up of 15 amino acids. Germline values: CDR1 LNHDA, CDR2 SQIVND (reference sequence). CDR3 amino acids: CASGWDAGGYNEQFF.

The chain has TRBV7-2 and TRBJ2-1; TCRdb returns TRBD2, unconfirmable since there is no DNA. This CDR3 has 14 amino acids. Germline V gene lookup returns CDR1 SGHTA and CDR2 FQGNSA. CDR3 protein: CASSLVSGRNEQFF. The whole variable domain, remainder taken from reference TRBV7-2 and TRBJ2-1, is GAGVSQSPSNKVTEKGKDVELRCDPISGHTALYWYRQSLGQGLEFLIYFQGNSAPDKSGLPSDRFSAERTGGSVSTLTIQRTQQEDSAVYLCASSLVSGRNEQFFGPGTRLTVL.

V usage is TRBV15 and J usage is TRBJ2-1; the TCRdb D gene call, TRBD1, has no DNA to confirm it. This CDR3 comprises 15 residues. The germline CDR1 and CDR2 sequences are LNHNV and YYDKDF (reference sequence). The CDR3 sequence: CATSIGGLDYNEQFF.

V and J are TRBV29-1 and TRBJ2-3; TCRdb reports TRBD2, a call that lacks DNA to check it against. The CDR3 is 13 amino acids. CDR1 SQVTM and CDR2 ANQGSEA come from the germline V gene. Here the CDR3 reads CSVVAGATDTQYF.

The chain combines TRBV9 with TRBJ2-1; TCRdb's D call, TRBD2, is unchecked because there is no DNA. Germline V gives CDR1 SGDLS, CDR2 YYNGEE. The CDR3 runs 18 residues. The CDR3 sequence: CASSAYRGGWLSNNEQFF.

The V gene is TRBV29-1, the J gene TRBJ1-1; absent DNA, TCRdb's TRBD1 call cannot be checked. The CDR3 is made up of 15 amino acids. Per the germline V gene, CDR1 is SQVTM and CDR2 is ANQGSEA. This chain's CDR3 is CSVEGFRDSNTEAFF.

The rearrangement links TRBV6-2 or TRBV6-3 to TRBJ2-7; without DNA, the TCRdb call of TRBD1 cannot be checked. Germline CDR1 reads MNHEY; CDR2 reads SVGEGT. This CDR3 has 17 residues. The CDR3 loop reads CASSYSRTDRAYYEQYF.

The chain has TRBV21-1 and TRBJ2-3; checking the TCRdb D call of TRBD2 is not possible without DNA. TRBV21-1 represents a pseudogene. This CDR3 spans 20 amino acids. CDR3 protein: CASSPRNPGVAALSTDTQYF.

The chain links TRBV4-3 to TRBJ1-2; checking the TCRdb D call of TRBD1 is not possible without DNA. CDR1 is LGHNA and CDR2 is YSLEER in the germline V gene. This CDR3 contains 15 residues. This chain's CDR3 is CASSRATGELYGYTF.

The chain employs TRBV6-1 and TRBJ2-2; TCRdb's assignment of TRBD1 cannot be checked, as there is no DNA. This CDR3 has 18 residues. The germline gives CDR1 MNHNS, CDR2 SASEGT. The CDR3: CATRRGAPLDVNTGELFF.

This rearrangement joins TRBV5-6 to TRBJ2-1; absent DNA, TCRdb's TRBD1 call cannot be checked. The CDR3 sequence is 12 residues long. Germline V gene data show CDR1 as SGHDT and CDR2 as YYEEEE. CDR3 residues: CASSFRGREQFF.

The chain employs TRBV7-3 and TRBJ2-2; there is no DNA to check the TCRdb D call of TRBD1. CDR3 length: 18 amino acids. Germline CDR1 reads SGHTA; CDR2 reads FQGTGA. The CDR3 loop reads CASSLTAAGTANTGELFF.

This chain uses TRBV6-1 with TRBJ2-3; without DNA, the TCRdb call of TRBD1 cannot be checked. Germline V gene sequence: CDR1 MNHNS, CDR2 SASEGT. This CDR3 is 20 amino acids long. The CDR3 loop is CASGIPTPQTGTNLTDTQYF.

The chain joins TRBV4-2 to TRBJ2-7; checking the TCRdb D call of TRBD1 is not possible without DNA. This CDR3 is 15 amino acids long. The germline V gene encodes CDR1 LGHNA and CDR2 YNFKEQ. CDR3 amino acids: CASSPEPGPGYEQYF.

The chain links TRBV25-1 to TRBJ1-2; TCRdb's D gene call, TRBD1, goes unchecked for lack of DNA. The CDR3 has 14 residues. CDR1 is MGHDK, CDR2 SYGVNS, per germline. Here the CDR3 reads CASSRGTPEHGYTF.

The CDR3: CASSQEGAKADYGYTF. The rearrangement uses TRBV4-1 and TRBJ1-2; TCRdb lists TRBD1, though no DNA is available to test this call. The CDR3 has 16 residues. CDR1 is MGHRA and CDR2 is YSYEKL in the germline V gene.

The CDR3 loop reads CASSPPAFYNEQFF. The V and J genes are TRBV7-6 and TRBJ2-1; TCRdb's assignment of TRBD1 cannot be checked, as there is no DNA. Germline V CDR1 and CDR2: SGHVS, FNYEAQ. The CDR3 extends over 14 amino acids.

V and J are TRBV4-1 and TRBJ2-7; without DNA, the TCRdb call of TRBD2 cannot be checked. The CDR3 consists of 14 residues. Germline V gene sequence: CDR1 MGHRA, CDR2 YSYEKL. The CDR3 region is CASSPASGVYEQYF.

This chain connects TRBV27 to TRBJ2-1; TCRdb outputs TRBD2, but without DNA this stays unchecked. CDR3 length: 16 amino acids. Germline V CDR1 and CDR2: MNHEY, SMNVEV (reference sequence). This CDR3 reads CASSTADGGEVNEQFF.

The chain recombines TRBV9 with TRBJ2-1. There are 15 residues in the CDR3. Germline CDR1 and CDR2: SGDLS and YYNGEE. CDR3 amino acids: CASSVGGGSYNEQFF. Drawing the rest from reference TRBV9 and TRBJ2-1, the complete variable domain is DSGVTQTPKHLITATGQRVTLRCSPRSGDLSVYWYQQSLDQGLQFLIQYYNGEERAKGNILERFSAQQFPDLHSELNLSSLELGDSALYFCASSVGGGSYNEQFFGPGTRLTVL.